The entry below describes one TCR beta chain. Its antigen remains unidentified. The targeted sequencing depth was 1 in 200,000 to 1 in 1 million T cells. Data came from immunoSEQ multiplex PCR; TCRdb stores just in-frame clones and leaves some out. The table lists about 300,000 clones, under 70% of them singletons. Trimming stripped 6 bases from V and 6 bases from J, with 18 bases between. From germline, CDR1 is MNHEY and CDR2 SVGAGI. The CDR3 runs 14 residues. The data are from a study of cytotoxic CD8 clonotypes in ibrutinib-treated CLL. About the research overall: The authors obtained response samples at a median of about 12 months of treatment, range 6 to 36.

Regarding the study as a whole: Contraction or stability on treatment was seen for public clonotypes, which were uncommon. Clonality rose at ibrutinib response and fell back toward baseline at progression.

The sample in question was PBMCs, obtained after 36 months of ibrutinib treatment. This chain links TRBV6-5 with TRBJ2-7, with D uncertain. This TCR was sampled from a human donor with chronic lymphocytic leukemia. CDR3 amino acids: CASRRLDDFGEQYF. DNA for the CDR3: TGTGCCAGCAGAAGACTGGACGATTTCGGCGAGCAGTACTTC.